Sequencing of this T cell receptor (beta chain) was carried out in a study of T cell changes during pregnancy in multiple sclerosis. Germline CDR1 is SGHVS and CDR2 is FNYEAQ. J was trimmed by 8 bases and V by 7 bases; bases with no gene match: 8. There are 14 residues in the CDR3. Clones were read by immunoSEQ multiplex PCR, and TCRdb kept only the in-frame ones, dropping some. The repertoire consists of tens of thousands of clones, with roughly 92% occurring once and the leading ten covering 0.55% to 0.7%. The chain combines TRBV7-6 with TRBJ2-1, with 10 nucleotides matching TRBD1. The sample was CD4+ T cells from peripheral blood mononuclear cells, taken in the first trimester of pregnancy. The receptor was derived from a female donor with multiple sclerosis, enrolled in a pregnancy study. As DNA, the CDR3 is TGTGCCAGCATCTTGGGGACAGGGGTCGATGAGCAGTTCTTC. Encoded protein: CASILGTGVDEQFF.